Sequencing of this T cell receptor beta chain was carried out in a study of T cell responses to AZD1222 COVID-19 vaccine. Study-wide points: Two AZD1222 doses significantly raised spike-specific TCR breadth and depth over controls. Nearly half of unique spike-specific TCRs reportedly avoided B.1.351 and B.1.1.7 mutated regions.

About this clone: The antigen remains undetermined.

Second doses were pooled across both intervals (about 4 or about 12 weeks). TCRdb's table, derived via immunoSEQ multiplex PCR, lists solely in-frame clones and lacks some. The table records tens of thousands of clones, 80% of them present only once. CDR1 is ENHRY, CDR2 SYGVKD, per germline. V dropped 7 bases and J dropped 2 bases, with 8 bases sitting between them. The CDR3 has 12 amino acids. This clonotype was sampled from an adult who received the AZD1222 COVID-19 vaccine. The chain combines TRBV10-3 with TRBJ1-2; D unresolved. Sample: peripheral blood, taken 28 days after the second AZD1222 dose. CDR3 in DNA: TGTGCCATCACTGACCAAAACTATGGCTACACCTTC. Protein: CAITDQNYGYTF.